A selection of T cell receptor beta chains follows, all from one sample in a study of CD8 T cells in ankylosing spondylitis. TCRdb called the 5' RACE reads again in MiXCR, with one record for every CDR3 protein. This sample has 250,000 to 350,000 distinct CDR3 sequences, with around 20% found just once. Sequencing was carried out using blood, either unsorted or a sorted T cell fraction (not recorded which). Source of these receptors: a female donor with ankylosing spondylitis or in good health (not recorded which). Both conserved end residues are part of each CDR3. The order of the fields is clone size, V gene, CDR3 protein. Some rows have no size entry. The others give once, few or many, or a class for an expanded clone.

clone size: -
V gene: TRBV6-4
CDR3 protein: CATRAADTQYF

clone size: -
V gene: TRBV20-1
CDR3 protein: CSANGLTYNEQFF

clone size: few
V gene: TRBV12-3/TRBV12-4
CDR3 protein: CASSLSSAGGYEQYF

clone size: -
V gene: TRBV24-1
CDR3 protein: CATSESGEASDTQYF

clone size: -
V gene: TRBV20-1
CDR3 protein: CSADGSGATNEQFF

clone size: many
V gene: TRBV29-1
CDR3 protein: CSVLAFGYNEQFF

clone size: few
V gene: TRBV15
CDR3 protein: CATSREGGRSEAFF

clone size: many
V gene: TRBV12-3/TRBV12-4
CDR3 protein: CASSDRGLNGYTF

clone size: few
V gene: TRBV29-1
CDR3 protein: CSVEDPVLRELLGYTF

clone size: -
V gene: TRBV12-3/TRBV12-4
CDR3 protein: CASSGAVGTYEQYF

clone size: -
V gene: TRBV7-9
CDR3 protein: CASSLGGGRDNEQYF

clone size: -
V gene: TRBV7-6
CDR3 protein: CASSLEENTPTYF

clone size: few
V gene: TRBV6-5
CDR3 protein: CASSYGASGSYNEQFF

clone size: few
V gene: TRBV27
CDR3 protein: CASTPAGGAGNEQFF